This T cell receptor (beta chain) was sequenced during a study of radiotherapy plus CTLA-4 blockade in lung cancer. Across the study: Overall, approximately 19% of patients showed an objective response, while about 29% attained disease control.

On this clone itself: As yet, its antigen is unknown.

Assay: immunoSEQ multiplex PCR; the TCRdb copy retains only in-frame clones and omits some. The data show more than 40,000 clones, 73% seen once. Study findings and constraints: Dynamics of early blood T cell clones, together with interferon-beta, were reportedly the best predictors of response. TCR clones originating in tumors grew in number in blood after radiotherapy plus ipilimumab.

V shed 0 bases, J shed 4 bases, and the junction held 6 bases outside the gene matches. CDR1 and CDR2 (germline): MNHEY, SMNVEV (reference sequence). This CDR3 has 16 residues. This clonotype was sampled from a human donor with non-small cell lung cancer who had a complete response to radiotherapy plus ipilimumab. The chain employs TRBV27 and TRBJ2-7; 10 bases align to TRBD2. Here the sequenced sample was peripheral blood, taken from a patient treated with radiotherapy plus ipilimumab. CDR3 bases: TGTGCCAGCAGTTTATCCCCGCTAGCGGGGGTATACGAGCAGTACTTC. Its protein is CASSLSPLAGVYEQYF.